These 17 T cell receptor beta chains share one sample of origin, sequenced in a study of T cell responses to AZD1222 COVID-19 vaccine. Sequencing used immunoSEQ multiplex PCR; TCRdb keeps in-frame clones, though not all of them. The sample records some 130,000 clones, over 85% being singletons. Specimen: peripheral blood, collected on day 0 of AZD1222 vaccination. These receptors were collected from an adult in good health.

This chain uses TRBV7-9 with TRBJ1-1; 8 bases fit TRBD1. The CDR3 runs to 19 residues. CDR1 is SEHNR and CDR2 is FQNEAQ in the germline V gene (reference sequence). The junction had 17 bases not matched to a gene; V was cut back by 4 bases and J by 1 base. The CDR3 bases are TGTGCCAGCAGCTCGGGACAGGTTGATTTTGGTAGGAAGAACACTGAAGCTTTCTTT. It yields the protein CASSSGQVDFGRKNTEAFF.

This sequence joins TRBV3-1 (or the pseudogene TRBV3-2) and TRBJ2-3; TRBD2 is a possible D gene (5 bases). V was trimmed by 3 bases and J by 7 bases, leaving 17 bases between them. The germline gives CDR1 LGHDT, CDR2 YNNKEL (reference sequence). CDR3 length: 15 residues. The CDR3 DNA reads TGTGCCAGCAGCCAGGGAAGCGGACCCCTTAATACGCAGTATTTT. Its protein is CASSQGSGPLNTQYF.

V gene TRBV4-1 combines with J gene TRBJ2-6; D is perhaps TRBD1 or TRBD2 (6 bases each). V was cut by 3 bases and J by 1 base, with 10 bases left in between. This CDR3 comprises 16 residues. CDR1 and CDR2 (germline): MGHRA, YSYEKL. The CDR3 reads CASSHGGLSGANVLTF. CDR3 nucleotides: TGCGCCAGCAGCCACGGGGGCTTGTCTGGGGCCAACGTCCTGACTTTC.

This clone was seen just once. The genes are TRBV28 and TRBJ1-1, with D possibly TRBD1 on 5 matching bases. Deletions cut 6 bases from V and 4 bases from J, with 12 bases between. The germline V gene has CDR1 MDHEN and CDR2 SYDVKM. This CDR3 is 13 amino acids long. The CDR3 DNA reads as TGTGCCAGCAGGGTCGGGACGGCCACTGAAGCTTTCTTT. It codes for CASRVGTATEAFF.

The chain couples TRBV29-1 to TRBJ2-7; maybe TRBD2 (7 bases). Germline V gives CDR1 SQVTM, CDR2 ANQGSEA. The V end was cut by 7 bases, the J end by 6 bases, with 16 bases between. This CDR3 has 12 amino acids. The CDR3 reads CSAERGGGEQYF. Here the CDR3 DNA reads TGCAGCGCGGAAAGAGGGGGGGGCGAGCAGTACTTC.

The V gene is TRBV6-5, the J gene TRBJ1-1, with D maybe TRBD1 (5 bases). The CDR3 is made up of 13 amino acids. Germline lookup yields CDR1 MNHEY and CDR2 SVGAGI. The V end was cut by 1 base, the J end by 6 bases, with 9 bases between. The CDR3 spells CASSYFGGSEAFF. DNA for the CDR3: TGTGCCAGCAGTTACTTTGGGGGTTCTGAAGCTTTCTTT.

The gene calls are TRBV21-1 and TRBJ2-7. TRBV21-1 is listed as a pseudogene. This CDR3 region has 11 residues. The CDR3 DNA sequence: TGTGCCAGCAGCACGCAGAGCGAGCAGTACTTC. Protein product: CASSTQSEQYF.

The rearrangement uses TRBV9 and TRBJ1-4; tentative D call: TRBD1 (5 bases). The length of the CDR3 is 15 residues. In germline, CDR1 is SGDLS, CDR2 YYNGEE. The ends were cut back, 0 bases at V and 8 bases at J, with 14 bases in the middle. The CDR3 protein is CASSVGGRDGEKLFF. In DNA form, the CDR3 reads TGTGCCAGCAGCGTAGGCGGCAGGGATGGCGAAAAACTGTTTTTT.

This clone was counted only a few times. CDR3 coding DNA: TGCGCCAGCAGCCAAGCAGGAGTCACAGGGCAGTACTTC. Protein: CASSQAGVTGQYF. The V gene is TRBV4-3, the J gene TRBJ2-7; a weak D match, TRBD1 (5 bases). This CDR3 comprises 13 residues. Trimming cost V 1 base and J 9 bases, with 13 bases left between them. Germline-derived CDR1 and CDR2 are LGHNA and YSLEER.

This chain links TRBV2 with TRBJ1-2; 12 nucleotides agree with TRBD1. The CDR3 is 17 amino acids. Germline V CDR1 and CDR2: SNHLY, FYNNEI. Losses at the gene ends were 5 bases for V and 4 bases for J; bases not matched to a gene: 11. The chain's CDR3 is CASSKSGTGGERYGYTF. In DNA form, the CDR3 reads TGTGCCAGCAGTAAATCCGGGACAGGGGGCGAGCGCTATGGCTACACCTTC. The entire variable domain, with the rest obtained from reference TRBV2 and TRBJ1-2, is as follows: EPEVTQTPSHQVTQMGQEVILRCVPISNHLYFYWYRQILGQKVEFLVSFYNNEISEKSEIFDDQFSVERPDGSNFTLKIRSTKLEDSAMYFCASSKSGTGGERYGYTFGSGTRLTVV.

The chain uses TRBV4-3 and TRBJ1-1; the match to TRBD1 covers 11 bases. Trimming cost V 3 bases and J 10 bases; bases outside gene matches: 7. The germline V gene encodes CDR1 LGHNA and CDR2 YSLEER. This CDR3 has 14 amino acids. The CDR3 DNA sequence: TGCGCCAGCAGCCATGGACAGGGGGCGCGTGTAGCTTTCTTT. It translates to CASSHGQGARVAFF.

The rearrangement links TRBV11-3 to TRBJ1-6; no firm D call. Between the trimmed V and J ends, which lost 2 bases and 0 bases, there was a span of 5 bases. The CDR3 is 15 amino acids. The germline V gene has CDR1 SGHNT and CDR2 YENEEA. As DNA, the CDR3 is TGTGCCAGCAGCTTACACAGCTCCTATAATTCACCCCTCCACTTT. Encoded protein: CASSLHSSYNSPLHF.

This clone was seen a single time. The chain combines TRBV3-1 (or the pseudogene TRBV3-2) with TRBJ2-1; 10 positions agree with TRBD2. The germline CDR1 and CDR2 sequences are LGHDT and YNNKEL (reference sequence). This CDR3 has 16 residues. V was pared by 0 bases and J by 7 bases, with 6 bases of the junction left unmatched. The CDR3 DNA reads as TGTGCCAGCAGCCAAGAGACTAGCGGGTGGAGTAATGAGCAGTTCTTC. Its protein is CASSQETSGWSNEQFF.

The chain couples TRBV2 to TRBJ2-1, with 8 bases matching TRBD1. Germline assignment: CDR1 SNHLY and CDR2 FYNNEI. The junction had 11 bases not matched to a gene; V was cut back by 3 bases and J by 1 base. The CDR3 runs 18 residues. Written as DNA, the CDR3 is TGTGCCAGCAGTGACGGGCAGGGGGCCTTTGGGTCCTACAATGAGCAGTTCTTC. Translation gives CASSDGQGAFGSYNEQFF.

In DNA form, the CDR3 reads TGCGCCAGCAGTCTATTAAACCTGCGCCCGGGACAGGGGTTCAATCAGCCCCAGCATTTT. Its protein is CASSLLNLRPGQGFNQPQHF. This chain joins TRBV23-1 and TRBJ1-5; 10 bases are a match to TRBD1. TRBV23-1 falls under the ORF class, with uncertain function. The CDR3 has 20 amino acids. V dropped 4 bases and J dropped 3; count of bases not matched to a gene: 18.

The chain's CDR3 is CASSWRGLNQPQHF. The DNA of the CDR3 is TGTGCCAGCAGTTGGAGGGGTCTGAATCAGCCCCAGCATTTT. This chain uses TRBV27 with TRBJ1-5, with a weak D call TRBD1 (5 bases). Trimming cost V 4 bases and J 4 bases, with 11 bases left between them. The germline V gene encodes CDR1 MNHEY and CDR2 SMNVEV (reference sequence). This CDR3 is built from 14 residues.

This clone was recorded only once. The chain links TRBV25-1 to TRBJ1-1; perhaps TRBD1 as D (5 bases). Germline CDR1 MGHDK, CDR2 SYGVNS. The CDR3 consists of 16 residues. V shed 6 bases and J shed 0 bases, with 17 bases lying between them. The CDR3 here is CASSHRGAALNTEAFF. CDR3 coding DNA: TGTGCCAGCAGCCACCGAGGGGCAGCTTTGAACACTGAAGCTTTCTTT.